Sequencing of this T cell receptor (beta chain) was carried out in a study of shared clonotypes between healthy human individuals. Data came from immunoSEQ multiplex PCR; TCRdb stores just in-frame clones and leaves some out. Of approximately 940,000 clones listed, approximately 80% were seen once; the top ten hold about 1.5%. The CDR3 has 14 amino acids. Germline V gene lookup returns CDR1 SGHNT and CDR2 YYREEE (reference sequence). V shed 4 bases and J shed 5 bases, with 13 bases lying between them. The origin of this receptor is a man younger than 30 in good health. The chain joins TRBV5-4 to TRBJ1-5, with D perhaps matching TRBD1 (5 bases). The sequenced sample consisted of memory CD4+ T cells sorted from blood. Subset indicated: CD45RA-negative fraction. In nucleotides, the CDR3 is TGTGCCAGCAGCATGGGGGGGAGGGATCAGCCCCAGCATTTT. This codes for CASSMGGRDQPQHF.